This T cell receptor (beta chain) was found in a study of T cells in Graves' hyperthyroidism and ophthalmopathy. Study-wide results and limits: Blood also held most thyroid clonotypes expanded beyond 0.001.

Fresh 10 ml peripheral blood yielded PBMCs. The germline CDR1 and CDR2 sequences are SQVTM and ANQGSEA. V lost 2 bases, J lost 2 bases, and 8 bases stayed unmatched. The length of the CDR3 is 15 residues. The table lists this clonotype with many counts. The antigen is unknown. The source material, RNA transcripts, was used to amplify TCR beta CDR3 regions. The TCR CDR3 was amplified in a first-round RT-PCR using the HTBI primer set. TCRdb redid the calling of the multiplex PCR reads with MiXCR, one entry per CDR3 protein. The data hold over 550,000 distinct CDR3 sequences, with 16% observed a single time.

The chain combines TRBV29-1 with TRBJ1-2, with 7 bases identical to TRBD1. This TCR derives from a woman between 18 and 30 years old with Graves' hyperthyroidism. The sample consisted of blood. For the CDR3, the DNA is TGCAGCGTTGAACGGGGGCAGGGGGTAAACTATGGCTACACCTTC. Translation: CSVERGQGVNYGYTF.